A selection of T cell receptor beta chains follows, all from one sample in a study of T cell repertoires in cytomegalovirus infection. TCRdb analysed the reads with MiXCR anew, one entry per CDR3 protein. The repertoire holds roughly 150,000 distinct CDR3 sequences, around 20% seen once, with roughly 9.7% in the top ten. Sequencing used PBMCs. All receptors come from a human donor in good health (CMV status not recorded). Some clones in this sample may be carry-over from other donors' samples. CDR3s include the opening cysteine and the closing phenylalanine or tryptophan. The D gene is left open where the match is weak. Not every row has a clone size; where given, it reads once, few, many or a size class.

CDR3	DNA	D	size	J	V
CASSDRELYEQYF	TGTGCCAGCAGCGACAGGGAGCTCTACGAGCAGTACTTC	TRBD1	NA	TRBJ2-7	TRBV3-1
CASQQGAWTGELFF	TGTGCCAGCCAACAGGGGGCCTGGACCGGGGAGCTGTTTTTT	TRBD1	NA	TRBJ2-2	TRBV6-6
CASSPRPRRLNYGYTF	TGTGCCAGCAGCCCACGACCACGCAGACTTAACTATGGCTACACCTTC	NA	NA	TRBJ1-2	TRBV11-2
CASSQFGAYEQYF	TGCGCCAGCAGCCAGTTCGGAGCCTACGAGCAGTACTTC	NA	many	TRBJ2-7	TRBV4-1
CASSLGAGPLDLETQYF	TGTGCCAGCAGCTTAGGGGCCGGACCGCTGGACTTAGAGACCCAGTACTTC	NA	few	TRBJ2-5	TRBV7-9
CASVLGGPNQPQHF	TGTGCCAGCGTCCTGGGGGGACCCAATCAGCCCCAGCATTTT	NA	many	TRBJ1-5	TRBV28
CASSGSGTGLSEAFF	TGTGCCAGCAGCGGATCCGGGACAGGGCTCTCTGAAGCTTTCTTT	TRBD1	many	TRBJ1-1	TRBV7-2
CASSYPDYGYTF	TGTGCCAGCAGTTATCCGGACTATGGCTACACCTTC	NA	few	TRBJ1-2	TRBV6-2/TRBV6-3
CSARDFLSGNTIYF	TGCAGTGCTAGAGATTTCCTCTCTGGAAACACCATATATTTT	NA	NA	TRBJ1-3	TRBV20-1
CASGPGLDIYEQYF	TGTGCTAGTGGACCGGGACTGGACATCTACGAGCAGTACTTC	NA	NA	TRBJ2-7	TRBV12-5
CASRRQGPSSYEQYF	TGTGCCAGCAGACGACAGGGGCCAAGCTCCTACGAGCAGTACTTC	TRBD1	few	TRBJ2-7	TRBV7-2
CASSERGVPRPANTGELFF	TGTGCCAGCAGTGAAAGGGGGGTCCCACGGCCCGCGAACACCGGGGAGCTGTTTTTT	NA	NA	TRBJ2-2	TRBV2
CASSSSGHLANEQFF	TGTGCCAGCAGCTCTAGCGGCCACTTAGCAAATGAGCAGTTCTTC	TRBD2	many	TRBJ2-1	TRBV7-2
CASSLEYSSYEQYF	TGTGCCAGCAGCTTGGAGTATTCCTCCTACGAGCAGTACTTC	NA	few	TRBJ2-7	TRBV5-6
CAIRGERGNQPQHF	TGTGCCATCAGGGGGGAGAGAGGCAATCAGCCCCAGCATTTT	NA	NA	TRBJ1-5	TRBV10-3
CASRGGGEQYF	TGTGCCAGCAGGGGGGGAGGGGAGCAGTACTTC	TRBD2	many	TRBJ2-7	TRBV6-1
CASSLAGPSNYGYTF	TGTGCCAGCAGCTTAGCCGGGCCGTCTAACTATGGCTACACCTTC	NA	NA	TRBJ1-2	TRBV7-3
CASSLTGSNSPLHF	TGTGCCAGCAGCTTAACAGGGTCTAATTCACCCCTCCACTTT	NA	many	TRBJ1-6	TRBV7-2
CSVRATVGDNEQFF	TGCAGCGTCCGCGCGACAGTCGGCGACAATGAGCAGTTCTTC	NA	NA	TRBJ2-1	TRBV29-1
CSASSGDSPYEQYF	TGCAGTGCTAGCTCAGGGGACAGCCCCTACGAGCAGTACTTC	TRBD1	NA	TRBJ2-7	TRBV20-1
CASSPVIKSGYVQETQYF	TGTGCCAGCAGTCCCGTTATAAAGTCGGGATACGTCCAAGAGACCCAGTACTTC	NA	NA	TRBJ2-5	TRBV28
CASSFYPQGPNTEAFF	TGTGCCAGCAGCTTTTATCCTCAGGGGCCGAACACTGAAGCTTTCTTT	NA	many	TRBJ1-1	TRBV7-2